This TCR beta chain was sequenced for a study of identical twins. Template switching added a universal primer site; cDNA carried unique molecular identifiers. TCRdb passed the 5' RACE reads through MiXCR, listing each CDR3 protein once. The sample has a few hundred thousand distinct CDR3 sequences; 7.5% to 10% are singletons. Study results and limitations: The models systematically underestimated how much out-of-frame TCR alpha was shared in monozygotic twins. Invariant T cells like MAIT and iNKT could partly confound the zero-insertion analyses.

Germline V lookup: CDR1 KGHDR, CDR2 SFDVKD. Trimming removed 9 bases from V and 8 bases from J, with 13 bases in between. CDR3 length: 12 residues. This clonotype was observed a handful of times. The target antigen is unknown. The same sample was also studied in work on yellow fever vaccine responses in identical twins.

V and J are TRBV24-1 and TRBJ2-1; no clear D gene. The sequencing sample was made of PBMCs. This sequence was found in a woman aged 18-29 years in good health. This CDR3 is CATGISSYEQFF. The DNA of the CDR3 is TGTGCCACCGGGATTTCTTCCTATGAGCAGTTCTTC.